This T cell receptor beta chain was sequenced for a study of blood T cell repertoires in COVID-19. The wider study: Sites across the United States, Italy and Spain contributed samples from acute and convalescent COVID-19. Sample material is recorded as cDNA or gDNA derived from T cells, B-cell-depleted T cells, or PBMCs.

Germline V CDR1 and CDR2: SGHRS, YFSETQ. CDR3 size: 14 residues. V was trimmed by 4 bases and J by 6 bases, leaving 14 bases between them. Clones were sequenced by immunoSEQ multiplex PCR, and TCRdb holds only the in-frame ones, with some missing. The data contain roughly 40,000 clones, 76% of them singletons. Sequencing was performed on peripheral blood. The TCR was taken from a man aged 65 to 85 with active or convalescent COVID-19. The chain joins TRBV5-1 to TRBJ2-4, with D possibly being TRBD1 (6 bases). The CDR3 reads CASSGDIPRNIQYF. In DNA, the CDR3 is TGCGCCAGCAGCGGGGACATCCCCAGAAACATTCAGTACTTC.